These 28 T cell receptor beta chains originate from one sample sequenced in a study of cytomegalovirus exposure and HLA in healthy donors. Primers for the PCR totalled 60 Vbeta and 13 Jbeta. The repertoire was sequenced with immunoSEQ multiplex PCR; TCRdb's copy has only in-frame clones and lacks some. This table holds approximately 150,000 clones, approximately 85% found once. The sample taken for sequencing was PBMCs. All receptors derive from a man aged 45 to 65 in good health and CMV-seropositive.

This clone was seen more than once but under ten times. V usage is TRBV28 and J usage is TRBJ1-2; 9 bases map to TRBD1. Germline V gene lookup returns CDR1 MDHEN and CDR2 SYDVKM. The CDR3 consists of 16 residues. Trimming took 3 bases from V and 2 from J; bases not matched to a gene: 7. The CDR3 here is CASSFPRTGVNYGYTF. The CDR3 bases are TGTGCCAGCAGTTTCCCCAGGACAGGGGTAAACTATGGCTACACCTTC.

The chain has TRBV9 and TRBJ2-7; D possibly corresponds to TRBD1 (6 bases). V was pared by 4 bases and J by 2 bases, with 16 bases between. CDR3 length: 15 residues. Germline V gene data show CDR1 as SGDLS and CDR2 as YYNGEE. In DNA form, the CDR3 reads TGTGCCAGCAGCACGCGACAGGACCCAACCTACGAGCAGTACTTC. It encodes CASSTRQDPTYEQYF.

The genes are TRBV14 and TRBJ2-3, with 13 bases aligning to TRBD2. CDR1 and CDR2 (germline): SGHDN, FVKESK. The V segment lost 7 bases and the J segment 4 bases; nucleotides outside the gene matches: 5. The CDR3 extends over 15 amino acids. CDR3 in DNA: TGTGCCAGCAACCTCGGGACTAGCGGGGCAGATACGCAGTATTTT. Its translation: CASNLGTSGADTQYF.

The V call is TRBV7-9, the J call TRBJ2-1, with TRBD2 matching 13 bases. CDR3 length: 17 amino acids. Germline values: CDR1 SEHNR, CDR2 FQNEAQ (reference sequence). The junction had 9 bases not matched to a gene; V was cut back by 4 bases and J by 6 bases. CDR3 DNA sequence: TGTGCCAGCAGCTCTCTTTTGGGACTAGCGGGAAGCAATGAGCAGTTCTTC. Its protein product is CASSSLLGLAGSNEQFF.

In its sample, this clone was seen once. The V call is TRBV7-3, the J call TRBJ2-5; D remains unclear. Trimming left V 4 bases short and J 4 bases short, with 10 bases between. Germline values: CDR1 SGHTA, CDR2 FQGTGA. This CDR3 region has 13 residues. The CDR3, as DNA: TGTGCCAGCAGCTCTGGAGTGGGAGAGACCCAGTACTTC. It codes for CASSSGVGETQYF.

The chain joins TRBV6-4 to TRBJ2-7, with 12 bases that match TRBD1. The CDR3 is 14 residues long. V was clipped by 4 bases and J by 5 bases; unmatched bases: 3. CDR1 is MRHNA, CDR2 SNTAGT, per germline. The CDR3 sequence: CASSAGTGGDEQYF. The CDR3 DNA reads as TGTGCCAGCAGTGCTGGGACAGGGGGCGACGAGCAGTACTTC.

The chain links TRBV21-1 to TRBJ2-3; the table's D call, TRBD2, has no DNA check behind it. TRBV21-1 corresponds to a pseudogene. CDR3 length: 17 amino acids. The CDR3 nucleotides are TGTGCCAGCAGCAAAGAGGAGAACGTATCTAGCACAGATACGCAGTATTTT. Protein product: CASSKEENVSSTDTQYF.

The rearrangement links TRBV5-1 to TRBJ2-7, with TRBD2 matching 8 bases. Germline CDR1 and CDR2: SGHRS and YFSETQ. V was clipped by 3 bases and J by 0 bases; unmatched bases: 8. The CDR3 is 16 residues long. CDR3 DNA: TGCGCCAGCAGCTCTTCCGGGGGGGCGAGCTCCTACGAGCAGTACTTC. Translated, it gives CASSSSGGASSYEQYF.

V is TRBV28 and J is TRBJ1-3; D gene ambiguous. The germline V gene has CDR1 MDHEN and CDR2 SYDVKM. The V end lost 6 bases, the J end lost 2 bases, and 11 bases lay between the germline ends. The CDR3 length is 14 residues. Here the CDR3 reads CASSETLAGNTIYF. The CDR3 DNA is TGTGCCAGCAGCGAGACACTCGCTGGAAACACCATATATTTT.

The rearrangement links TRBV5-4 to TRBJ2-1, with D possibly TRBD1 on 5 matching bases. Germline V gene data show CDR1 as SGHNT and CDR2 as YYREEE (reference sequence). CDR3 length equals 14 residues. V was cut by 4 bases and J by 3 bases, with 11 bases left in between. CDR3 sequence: CASSGRANYNEQFF. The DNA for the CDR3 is TGTGCCAGCAGCGGCAGGGCCAACTACAATGAGCAGTTCTTC.

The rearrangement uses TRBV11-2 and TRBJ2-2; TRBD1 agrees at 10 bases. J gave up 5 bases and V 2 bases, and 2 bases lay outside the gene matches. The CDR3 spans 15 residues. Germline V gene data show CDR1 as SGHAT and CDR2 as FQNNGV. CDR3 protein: CASSLRQGATGELFF. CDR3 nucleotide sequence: TGTGCCAGCAGCTTAAGACAGGGGGCTACCGGGGAGCTGTTTTTT. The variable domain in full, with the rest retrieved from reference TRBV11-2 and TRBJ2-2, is EAGVAQSPRYKIIEKRQSVAFWCNPISGHATLYWYQQILGQGPKLLIQFQNNGVVDDSQLPKDRFSAERLKGVDSTLKIQPAKLEDSAVYLCASSLRQGATGELFFGEGSRLTVL.

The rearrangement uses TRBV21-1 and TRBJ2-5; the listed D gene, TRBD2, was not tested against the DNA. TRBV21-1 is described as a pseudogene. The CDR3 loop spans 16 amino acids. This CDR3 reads CASSKEKSGSFWFWYF. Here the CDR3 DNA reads TGTGCCAGCAGCAAAGAAAAGAGCGGGAGTTTCTGGTTCTGGTACTTC.

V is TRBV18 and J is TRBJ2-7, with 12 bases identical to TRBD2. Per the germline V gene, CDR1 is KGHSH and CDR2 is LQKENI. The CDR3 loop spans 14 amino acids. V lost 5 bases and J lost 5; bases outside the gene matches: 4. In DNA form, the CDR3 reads TGTGCCAGCTCATTGACTAGCGGGAGTAACGAGCAGTACTTC. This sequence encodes CASSLTSGSNEQYF.

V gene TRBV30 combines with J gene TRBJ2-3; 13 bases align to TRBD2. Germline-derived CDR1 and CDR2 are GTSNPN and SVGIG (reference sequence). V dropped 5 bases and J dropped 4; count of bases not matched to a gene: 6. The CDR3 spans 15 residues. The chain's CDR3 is CAWCGTSGISDTQYF. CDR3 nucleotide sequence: TGTGCCTGGTGCGGGACTAGCGGGATATCAGATACGCAGTATTTT. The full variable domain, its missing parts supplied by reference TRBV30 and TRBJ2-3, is SQTIHQWPATLVQPVGSPLSLECTVEGTSNPNLYWYRQAAGRGLQLLFYSVGIGQISSEVPQNLSASRPQDRQFILSSKKLLLSDSGFYLCAWCGTSGISDTQYFGPGTRLTVL.

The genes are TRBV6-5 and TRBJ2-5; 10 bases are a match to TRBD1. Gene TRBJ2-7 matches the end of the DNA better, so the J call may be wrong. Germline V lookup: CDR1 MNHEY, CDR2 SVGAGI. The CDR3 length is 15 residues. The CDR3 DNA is TGTGCCAGCAGGGCCCCGGGACAGGGGATCTACGAGCAGTACTTC. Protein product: CASRAPGQGIYEQYF.

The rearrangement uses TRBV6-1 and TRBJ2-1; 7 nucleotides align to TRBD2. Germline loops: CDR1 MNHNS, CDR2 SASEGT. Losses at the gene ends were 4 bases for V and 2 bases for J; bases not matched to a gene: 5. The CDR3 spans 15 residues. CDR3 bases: TGTGCCAGCAGTGTGGGGGGGACTCCCTACAATGAGCAGTTCTTC. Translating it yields CASSVGGTPYNEQFF.

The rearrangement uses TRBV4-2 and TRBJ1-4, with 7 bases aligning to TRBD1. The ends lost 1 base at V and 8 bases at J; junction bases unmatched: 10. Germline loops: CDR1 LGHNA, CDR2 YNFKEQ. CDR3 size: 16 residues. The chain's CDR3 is CASSQGIRGQDEKLFF. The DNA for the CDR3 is TGTGCCAGCAGCCAAGGGATAAGGGGGCAAGACGAAAAACTGTTTTTT.

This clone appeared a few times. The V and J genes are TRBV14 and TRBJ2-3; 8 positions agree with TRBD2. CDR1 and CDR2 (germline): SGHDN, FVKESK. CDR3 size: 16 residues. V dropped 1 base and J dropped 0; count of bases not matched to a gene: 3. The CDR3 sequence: CASSQGASGSTDTQYF. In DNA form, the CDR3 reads TGTGCCAGCAGCCAAGGGGCTAGCGGGAGCACAGATACGCAGTATTTT.

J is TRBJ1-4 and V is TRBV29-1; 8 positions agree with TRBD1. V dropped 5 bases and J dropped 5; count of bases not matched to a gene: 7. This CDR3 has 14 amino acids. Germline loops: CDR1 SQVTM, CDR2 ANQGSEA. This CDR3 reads CSVNQGALNEKLFF. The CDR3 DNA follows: TGCAGCGTTAACCAGGGGGCCCTAAATGAAAAACTGTTTTTT.

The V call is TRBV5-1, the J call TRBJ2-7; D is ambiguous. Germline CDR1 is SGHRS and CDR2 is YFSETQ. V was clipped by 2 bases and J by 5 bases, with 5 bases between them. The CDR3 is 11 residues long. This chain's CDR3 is CASSFVNEQYF. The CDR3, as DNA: TGCGCCAGCAGCTTTGTAAACGAGCAGTACTTC.

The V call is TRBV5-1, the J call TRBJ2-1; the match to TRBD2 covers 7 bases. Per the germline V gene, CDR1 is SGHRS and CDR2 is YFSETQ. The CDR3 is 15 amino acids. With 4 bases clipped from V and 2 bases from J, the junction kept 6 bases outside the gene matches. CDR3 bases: TGCGCCAGCAGCGTCACTAGCGAGGCCTACAATGAGCAGTTCTTC. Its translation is CASSVTSEAYNEQFF.

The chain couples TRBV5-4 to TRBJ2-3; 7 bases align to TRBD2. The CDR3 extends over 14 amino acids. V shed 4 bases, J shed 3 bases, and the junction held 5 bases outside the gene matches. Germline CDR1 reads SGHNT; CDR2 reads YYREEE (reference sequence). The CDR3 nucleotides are TGTGCCAGCAGCGGGGCGGGAGATACAGATACGCAGTATTTT. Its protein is CASSGAGDTDTQYF.

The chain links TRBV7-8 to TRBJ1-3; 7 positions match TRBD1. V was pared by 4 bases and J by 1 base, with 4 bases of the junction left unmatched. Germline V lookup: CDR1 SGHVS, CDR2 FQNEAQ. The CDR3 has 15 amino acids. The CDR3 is CASSWQGGSGNTIYF. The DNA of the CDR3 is TGTGCCAGCAGCTGGCAGGGGGGTTCTGGAAACACCATATATTTT.

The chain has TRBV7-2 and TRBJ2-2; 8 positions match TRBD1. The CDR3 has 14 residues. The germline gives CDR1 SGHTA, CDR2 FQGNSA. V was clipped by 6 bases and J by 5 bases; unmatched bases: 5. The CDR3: CASSYRTGTGELFF. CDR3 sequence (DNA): TGTGCCAGCAGTTACCGGACAGGGACCGGGGAGCTGTTTTTT. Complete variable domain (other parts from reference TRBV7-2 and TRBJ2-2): GAGVSQSPSNKVTEKGKDVELRCDPISGHTALYWYRQSLGQGLEFLIYFQGNSAPDKSGLPSDRFSAERTGGSVSTLTIQRTQQEDSAVYLCASSYRTGTGELFFGEGSRLTVL.

The CDR3 spells CASSMSQETQYF. Here the CDR3 DNA reads TGTGCCAGTAGTATGAGTCAAGAGACCCAGTACTTC. The chain is built from TRBV19 and TRBJ2-5; D remains unclear. Trimming cost V 3 bases and J 2 bases, with 4 bases left between them. There are 12 residues in the CDR3. CDR1 and CDR2 from the germline V gene are LNHDA and SQIVND (reference sequence).

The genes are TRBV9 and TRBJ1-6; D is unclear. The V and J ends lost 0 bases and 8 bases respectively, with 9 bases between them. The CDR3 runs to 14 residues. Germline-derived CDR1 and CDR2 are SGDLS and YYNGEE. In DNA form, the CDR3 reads TGTGCCAGCAGCGTAGGTACTGATCATTCACCCCTCCACTTT. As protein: CASSVGTDHSPLHF.

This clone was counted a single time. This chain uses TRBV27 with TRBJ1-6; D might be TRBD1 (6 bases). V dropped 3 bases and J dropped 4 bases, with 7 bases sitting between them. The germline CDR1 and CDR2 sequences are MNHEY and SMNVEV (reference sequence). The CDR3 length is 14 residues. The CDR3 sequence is CASSFRGYNSPLHF. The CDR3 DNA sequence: TGTGCCAGCAGTTTCAGGGGATATAATTCACCCCTCCACTTT.

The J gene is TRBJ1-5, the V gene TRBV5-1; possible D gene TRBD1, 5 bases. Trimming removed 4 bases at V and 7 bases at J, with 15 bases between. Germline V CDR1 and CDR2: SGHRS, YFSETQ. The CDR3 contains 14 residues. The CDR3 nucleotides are TGCGCCAGCAGCCCGGCCCAGGGCAGCCAGCCCCAGCATTTT. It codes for CASSPAQGSQPQHF.